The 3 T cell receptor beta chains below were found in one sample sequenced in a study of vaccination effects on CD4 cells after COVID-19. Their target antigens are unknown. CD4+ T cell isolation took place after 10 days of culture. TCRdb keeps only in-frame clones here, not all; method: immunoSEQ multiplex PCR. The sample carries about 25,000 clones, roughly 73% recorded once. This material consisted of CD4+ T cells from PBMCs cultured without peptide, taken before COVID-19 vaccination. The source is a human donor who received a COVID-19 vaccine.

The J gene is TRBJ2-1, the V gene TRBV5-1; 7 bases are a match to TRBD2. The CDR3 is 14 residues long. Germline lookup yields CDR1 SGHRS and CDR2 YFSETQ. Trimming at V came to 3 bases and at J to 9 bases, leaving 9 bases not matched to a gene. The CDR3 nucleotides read TGCGCCAGCAGCTCAAGCGGGATGTCCGGTGAGCAGTTCTTC. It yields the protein CASSSSGMSGEQFF.

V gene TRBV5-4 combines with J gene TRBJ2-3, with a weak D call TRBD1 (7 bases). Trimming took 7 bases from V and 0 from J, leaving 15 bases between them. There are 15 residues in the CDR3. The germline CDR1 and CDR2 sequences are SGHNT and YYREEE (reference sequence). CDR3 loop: CASPGQEGSTDTQYF. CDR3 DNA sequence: TGTGCCAGCCCTGGACAGGAGGGAAGCACAGATACGCAGTATTTT.

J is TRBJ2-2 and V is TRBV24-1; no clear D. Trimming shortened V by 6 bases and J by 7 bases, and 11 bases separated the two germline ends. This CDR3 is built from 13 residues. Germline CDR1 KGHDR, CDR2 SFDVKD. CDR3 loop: CATSNSRGGELFF. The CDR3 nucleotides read TGTGCCACCAGTAACTCACGCGGCGGGGAGCTGTTTTTT.